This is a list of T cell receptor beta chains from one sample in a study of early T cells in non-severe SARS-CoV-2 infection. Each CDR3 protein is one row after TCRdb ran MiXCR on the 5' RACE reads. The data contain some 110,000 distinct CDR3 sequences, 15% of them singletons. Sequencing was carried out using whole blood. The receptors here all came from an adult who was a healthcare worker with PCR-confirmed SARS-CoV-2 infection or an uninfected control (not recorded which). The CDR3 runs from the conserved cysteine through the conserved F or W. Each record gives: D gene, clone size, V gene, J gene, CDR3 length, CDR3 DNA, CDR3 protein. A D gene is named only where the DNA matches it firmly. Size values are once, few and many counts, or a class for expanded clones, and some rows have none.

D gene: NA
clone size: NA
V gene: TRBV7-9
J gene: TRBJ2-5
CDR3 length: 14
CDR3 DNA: TGTGCCAGCAGCAAAGGAGGGTCAGTAGAGACCCAGTACTTC
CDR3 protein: CASSKGGSVETQYF

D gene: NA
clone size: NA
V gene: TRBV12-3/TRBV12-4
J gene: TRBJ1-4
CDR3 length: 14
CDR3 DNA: TGTGCCAGCAGACCCGGGACTTCAAATGAAAAACTGTTTTTT
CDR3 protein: CASRPGTSNEKLFF

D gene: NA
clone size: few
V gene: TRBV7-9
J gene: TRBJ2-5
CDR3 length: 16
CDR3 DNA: TGTGCCAGCAGCGCGCCGGAAGGGCCGTACCAAGAGACCCAGTACTTC
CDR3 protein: CASSAPEGPYQETQYF

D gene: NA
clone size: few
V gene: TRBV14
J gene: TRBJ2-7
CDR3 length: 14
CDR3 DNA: TGTGCCAGCAGCTTTATGACAGGTCCCTACGAGCAGTACTTC
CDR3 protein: CASSFMTGPYEQYF

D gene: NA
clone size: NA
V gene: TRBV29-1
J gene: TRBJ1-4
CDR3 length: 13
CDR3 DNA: TGCAGCGTTGAAGCCGGTTTTGGTGAAAAACTGTTTTTT
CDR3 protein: CSVEAGFGEKLFF

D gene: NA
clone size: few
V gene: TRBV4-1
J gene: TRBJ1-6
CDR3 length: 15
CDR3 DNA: TGCGCCAGCAGCCAGGAGGGGGGGAGAAGATCACCCCTCCACTTT
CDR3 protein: CASSQEGGRRSPLHF

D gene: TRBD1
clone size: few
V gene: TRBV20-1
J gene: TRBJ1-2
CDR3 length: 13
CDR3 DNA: TGCAGTTCACCGGGACAGGGGTACTATGGCTACACCTTC
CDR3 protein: CSSPGQGYYGYTF

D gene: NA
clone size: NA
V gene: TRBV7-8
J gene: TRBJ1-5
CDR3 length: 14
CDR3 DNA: TGTGCCAGCAGCCCCGACAGGCTTGAGCAGCCCCAGCATTTT
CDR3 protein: CASSPDRLEQPQHF

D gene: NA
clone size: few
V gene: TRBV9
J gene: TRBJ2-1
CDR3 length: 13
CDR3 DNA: TGTGCCAGCAGCGTCGGGGCTTCGCCCGAGCAGTTCTTC
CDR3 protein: CASSVGASPEQFF

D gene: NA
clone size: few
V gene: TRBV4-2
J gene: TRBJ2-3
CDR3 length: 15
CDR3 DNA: TGTGCCAGCAGCCAATTAGGCAGAGACACAGATACGCAGTATTTT
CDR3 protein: CASSQLGRDTDTQYF

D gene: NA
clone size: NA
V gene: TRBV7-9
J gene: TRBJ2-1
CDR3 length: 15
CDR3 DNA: TGTGCCAGCAGCTTAGATGCAACCCACGGGGATGAGCAGTTCTTC
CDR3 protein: CASSLDATHGDEQFF

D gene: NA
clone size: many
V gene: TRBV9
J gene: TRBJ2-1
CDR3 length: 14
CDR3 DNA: TGTGCCAGCAGCTCGGACGACTGGTACAATGAGCAGTTCTTC
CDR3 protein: CASSSDDWYNEQFF

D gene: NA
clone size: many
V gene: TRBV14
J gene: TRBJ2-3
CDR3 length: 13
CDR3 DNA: TGTGCCAGCAGCCAAGACTGGACAGATACGCAGTATTTT
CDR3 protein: CASSQDWTDTQYF

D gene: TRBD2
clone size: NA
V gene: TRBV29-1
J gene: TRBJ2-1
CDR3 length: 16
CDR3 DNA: TGCAGCGTTGCCGGTCTGCGGGGGGGGCGCCTCAATGAGCAGTTCTTC
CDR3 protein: CSVAGLRGGRLNEQFF

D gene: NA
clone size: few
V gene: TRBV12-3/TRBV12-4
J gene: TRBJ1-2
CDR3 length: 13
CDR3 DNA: TGTGCCAGCAGTAGGCGGGATAACTATGGCTACACCTTC
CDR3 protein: CASSRRDNYGYTF

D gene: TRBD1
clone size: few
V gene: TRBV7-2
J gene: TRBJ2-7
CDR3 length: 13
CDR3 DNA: TGTGCCAGCCAAGGGAGCAGGGGGACCGAGCAGTACTTC
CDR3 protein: CASQGSRGTEQYF

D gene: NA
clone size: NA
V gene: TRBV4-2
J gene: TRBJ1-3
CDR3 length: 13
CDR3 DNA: TGTGCCAGCAGCCAAGATAGTGGAAACACCATATATTTT
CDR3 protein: CASSQDSGNTIYF

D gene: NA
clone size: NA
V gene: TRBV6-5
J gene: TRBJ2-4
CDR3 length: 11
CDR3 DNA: TGTGCCAGCAGTTCCGAAAACATTCAGTACTTC
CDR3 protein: CASSSENIQYF

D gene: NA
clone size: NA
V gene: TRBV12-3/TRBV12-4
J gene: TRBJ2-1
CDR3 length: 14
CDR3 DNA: TGTGCCAGCAGTTATTACGGGTCCTACAATGAGCAGTTCTTC
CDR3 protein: CASSYYGSYNEQFF

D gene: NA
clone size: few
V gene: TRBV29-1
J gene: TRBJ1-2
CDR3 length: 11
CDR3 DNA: TGCAGCGTGAGTGGGGACTATGGCTACACCTTC
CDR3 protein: CSVSGDYGYTF

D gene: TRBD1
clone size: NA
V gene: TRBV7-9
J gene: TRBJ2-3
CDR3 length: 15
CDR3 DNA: TGTGCCAGCAGCGCCCCGGGACAGTCCACAGATACGCAGTATTTT
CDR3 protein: CASSAPGQSTDTQYF

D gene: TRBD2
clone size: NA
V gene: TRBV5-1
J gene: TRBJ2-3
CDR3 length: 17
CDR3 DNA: TGCGCCAGCAGCTCATCCCAGACTAGCGGGGGCCGAGATACGCAGTATTTT
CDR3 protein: CASSSSQTSGGRDTQYF

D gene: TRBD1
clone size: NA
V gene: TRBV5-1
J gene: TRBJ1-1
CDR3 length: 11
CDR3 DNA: TGCGCCAGCAGCCTCGACAGGGATGTTTTCTTT
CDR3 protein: CASSLDRDVFF

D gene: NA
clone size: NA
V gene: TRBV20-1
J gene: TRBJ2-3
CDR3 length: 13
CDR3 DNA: TGCAGTCCAAGCTTTGTCAGTACAGATACGCAGTATTTT
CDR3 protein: CSPSFVSTDTQYF

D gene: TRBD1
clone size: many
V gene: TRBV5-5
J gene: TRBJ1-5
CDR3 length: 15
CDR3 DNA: TGTGCCAGCAGCTTGGACGGGACAGGAGGCCAGCCCCAGCATTTT
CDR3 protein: CASSLDGTGGQPQHF

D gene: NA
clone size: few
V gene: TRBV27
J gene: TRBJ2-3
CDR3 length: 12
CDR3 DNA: TGTGCCAGCAGTTTATCGTCACAGACGCAGTATTTT
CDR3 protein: CASSLSSQTQYF

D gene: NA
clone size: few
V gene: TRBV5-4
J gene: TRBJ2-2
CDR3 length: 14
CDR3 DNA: TGTGCCAGCAGTCGGGACACTAACACCGGGGAGCTGTTTTTT
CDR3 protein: CASSRDTNTGELFF

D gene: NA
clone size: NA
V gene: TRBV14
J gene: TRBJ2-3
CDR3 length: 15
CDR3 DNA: TGTGCCAGCAGCCTATCGGGACTCCCCACAGATACGCAGTATTTT
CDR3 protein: CASSLSGLPTDTQYF

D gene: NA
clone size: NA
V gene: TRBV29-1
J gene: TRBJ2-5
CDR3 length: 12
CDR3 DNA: TGCAGCGTTGAAGATTTCGGGGAGACCCAGTACTTC
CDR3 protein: CSVEDFGETQYF

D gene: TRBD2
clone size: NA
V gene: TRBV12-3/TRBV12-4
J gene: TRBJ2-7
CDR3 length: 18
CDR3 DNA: TGTGCCAGCAGTTTAGCGTCGGGAGCGGGGTCGGGTTCCTACGAGCAGTACTTC
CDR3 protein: CASSLASGAGSGSYEQYF

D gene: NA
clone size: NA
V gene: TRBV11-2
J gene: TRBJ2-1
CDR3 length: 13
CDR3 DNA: TGTGCCAGCAGCCTGGCTAGGGACAATGAGCAGTTCTTC
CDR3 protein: CASSLARDNEQFF

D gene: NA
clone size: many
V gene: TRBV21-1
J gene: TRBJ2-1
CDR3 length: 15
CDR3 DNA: TGTGCCAGCAGCGGCGCGGAGAGCTCCTACAATGAGCAGTTCTTC
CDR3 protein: CASSGAESSYNEQFF

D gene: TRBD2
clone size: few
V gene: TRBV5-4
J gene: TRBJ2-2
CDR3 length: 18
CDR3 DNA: TGTGCCAGCAGCTTGGCCTTGACTAGCGGGGGAGCCACCGGGGAGCTGTTTTTT
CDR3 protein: CASSLALTSGGATGELFF

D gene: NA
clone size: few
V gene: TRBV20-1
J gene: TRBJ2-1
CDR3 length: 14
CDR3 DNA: TGCAGTGGGAGGGGGGGAGGCTCCTACAATGAGCAGTTCTTC
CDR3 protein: CSGRGGGSYNEQFF

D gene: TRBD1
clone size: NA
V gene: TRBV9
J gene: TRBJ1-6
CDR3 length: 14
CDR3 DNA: TGTGCCAGCAATGCCGACAGGGGAAATTCACCCCTCCACTTT
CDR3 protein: CASNADRGNSPLHF

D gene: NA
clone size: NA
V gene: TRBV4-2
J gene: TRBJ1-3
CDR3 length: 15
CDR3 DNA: TGTGCCAGCAGCCAAGTCAAAGGAGCGACGGACACCATATATTTT
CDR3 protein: CASSQVKGATDTIYF

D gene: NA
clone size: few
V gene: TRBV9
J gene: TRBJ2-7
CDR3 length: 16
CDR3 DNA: TGTGCCAGCAGCCCCTTTGATTTGGAAGGTCCCTACGAGCAGTACTTC
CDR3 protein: CASSPFDLEGPYEQYF

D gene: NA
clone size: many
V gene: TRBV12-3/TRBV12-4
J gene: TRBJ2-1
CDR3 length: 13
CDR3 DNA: TGTGCCAGCAGTCCACATCTAGGGTATGAGCAGTTCTTC
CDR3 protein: CASSPHLGYEQFF

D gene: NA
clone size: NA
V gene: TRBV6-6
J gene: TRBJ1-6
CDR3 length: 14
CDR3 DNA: TGTGCCAGCAGTTACGCTGACGGGGATTCACCCCTCCACTTT
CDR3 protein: CASSYADGDSPLHF

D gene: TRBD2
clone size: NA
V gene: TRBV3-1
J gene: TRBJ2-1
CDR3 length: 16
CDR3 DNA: TGTGCCAGCAGCCAAGTTCCTGGACTAGCGGGGAATGAGCAGTTCTTC
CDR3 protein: CASSQVPGLAGNEQFF

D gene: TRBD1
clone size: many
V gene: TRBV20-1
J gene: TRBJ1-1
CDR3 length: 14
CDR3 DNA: TGCAGTGCTGAGCGGACAGGGGGGACCCGTGAAGCTTTCTTT
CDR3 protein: CSAERTGGTREAFF

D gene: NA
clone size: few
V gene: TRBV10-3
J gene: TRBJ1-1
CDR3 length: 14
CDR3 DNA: TGTGCCAGCAGTTTCCAACAGGGCCCCACTGAAGCTTTCTTT
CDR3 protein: CASSFQQGPTEAFF

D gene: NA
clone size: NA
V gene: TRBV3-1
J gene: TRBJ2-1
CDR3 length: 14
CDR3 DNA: TGTGCCAGCAGCCAAGGAGGTACCGACAATGAGCAGTTCTTC
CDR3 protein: CASSQGGTDNEQFF

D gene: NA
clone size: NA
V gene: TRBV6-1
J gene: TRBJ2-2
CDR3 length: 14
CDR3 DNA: TGTGCCAGCAGGAAGGGACAGAACACCGGGGAGCTGTTTTTT
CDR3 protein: CASRKGQNTGELFF

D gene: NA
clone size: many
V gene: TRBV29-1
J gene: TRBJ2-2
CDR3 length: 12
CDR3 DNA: TGCAGCGTTCTTCTGGCCACCGGGGAGCTGTTTTTT
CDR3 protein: CSVLLATGELFF

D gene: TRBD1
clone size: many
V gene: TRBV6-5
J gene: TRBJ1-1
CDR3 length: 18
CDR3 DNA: TGTGCCAGCAGTTACTACCCCTGGGGACAGGACATGAACACTGAAGCTTTCTTT
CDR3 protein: CASSYYPWGQDMNTEAFF

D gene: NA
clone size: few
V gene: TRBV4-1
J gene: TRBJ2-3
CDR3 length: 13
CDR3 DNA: TGCGCCAGCAGCCAAGGAAATCCAGATACGCAGTATTTT
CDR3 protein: CASSQGNPDTQYF

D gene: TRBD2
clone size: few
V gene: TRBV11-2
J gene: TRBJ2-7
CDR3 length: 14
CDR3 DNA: TGTGCCAGCAGCTTTGCTAGCGGGGGTGGCGAGCAGTACTTC
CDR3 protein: CASSFASGGGEQYF

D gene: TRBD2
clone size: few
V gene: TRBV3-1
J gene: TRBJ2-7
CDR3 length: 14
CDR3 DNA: TGTGCCAGCAGCCAAGATTTTCGGGGGGACGAGCAGTACTTC
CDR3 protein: CASSQDFRGDEQYF

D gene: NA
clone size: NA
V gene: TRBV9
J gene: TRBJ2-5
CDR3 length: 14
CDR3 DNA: TGTGCCAGCAGCGAAACGACAGTCCAAGAGACCCAGTACTTC
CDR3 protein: CASSETTVQETQYF

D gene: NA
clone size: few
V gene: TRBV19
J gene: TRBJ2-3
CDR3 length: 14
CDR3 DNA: TGTGCCAGTAGTATTAGTAGCAGTTCAGATACGCAGTATTTT
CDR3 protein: CASSISSSSDTQYF

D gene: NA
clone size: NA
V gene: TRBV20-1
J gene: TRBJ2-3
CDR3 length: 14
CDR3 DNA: TGCAGTGCCCCTTTAACACCCGGGGAACATACGCAGTATTTT
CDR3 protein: CSAPLTPGEHTQYF

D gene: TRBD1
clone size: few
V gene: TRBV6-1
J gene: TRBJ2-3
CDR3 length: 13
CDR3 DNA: TGTGCCAGCAAGGATCAGGGGGCAGATACGCAGTATTTT
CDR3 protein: CASKDQGADTQYF